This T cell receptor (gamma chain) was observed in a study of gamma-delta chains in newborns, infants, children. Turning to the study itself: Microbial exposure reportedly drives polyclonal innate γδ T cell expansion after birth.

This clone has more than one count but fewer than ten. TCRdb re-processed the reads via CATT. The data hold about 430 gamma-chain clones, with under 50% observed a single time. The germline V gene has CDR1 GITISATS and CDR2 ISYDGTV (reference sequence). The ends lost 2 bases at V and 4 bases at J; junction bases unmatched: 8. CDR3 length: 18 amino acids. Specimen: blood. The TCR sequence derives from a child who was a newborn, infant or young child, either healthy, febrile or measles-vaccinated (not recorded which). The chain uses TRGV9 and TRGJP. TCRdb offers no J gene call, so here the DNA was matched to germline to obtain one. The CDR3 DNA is TGTGCCTTGTGGGAGGGTGGGGGTCAAGAGTTGGGCAAAAAAATCAAGGTATTT. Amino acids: CALWEGGGQELGKKIKVF.